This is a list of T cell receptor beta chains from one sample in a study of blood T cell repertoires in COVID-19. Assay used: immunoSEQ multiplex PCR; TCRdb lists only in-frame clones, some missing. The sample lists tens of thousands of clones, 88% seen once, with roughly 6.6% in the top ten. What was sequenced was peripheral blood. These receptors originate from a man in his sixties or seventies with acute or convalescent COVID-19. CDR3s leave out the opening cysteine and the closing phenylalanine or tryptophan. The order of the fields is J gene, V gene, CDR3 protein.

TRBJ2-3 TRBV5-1 ASSQTQPVDTQY
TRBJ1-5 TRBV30 AWSVSGGGPPQH
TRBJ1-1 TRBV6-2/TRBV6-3 ASSYPNTVNTEAF
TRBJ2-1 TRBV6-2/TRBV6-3 ASSTTGSQF
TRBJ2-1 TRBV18 ASSQGTGWNEQF
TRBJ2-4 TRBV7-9 ASSTGVWDIQY
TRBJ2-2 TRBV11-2 ASSLSWTSSRGELF
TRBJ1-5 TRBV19 ASRQVGGTTQPQH
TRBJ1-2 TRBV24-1 ATSDAGEGNGYT
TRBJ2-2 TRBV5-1 ASSLAGELF
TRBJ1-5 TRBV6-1 ASSEAGTSRPQH
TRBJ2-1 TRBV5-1 ASSQGQGAASYNEQF
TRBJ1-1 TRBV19 ASSRGNTEAF
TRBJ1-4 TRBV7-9 ASSPPGNEKLF
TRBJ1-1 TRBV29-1 SVDQVYTEAF
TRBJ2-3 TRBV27 ASRVGSGTDTQY
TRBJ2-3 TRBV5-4 ASSLGSRAHTDTQY
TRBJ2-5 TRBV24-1 ATSDVRDFTETQY